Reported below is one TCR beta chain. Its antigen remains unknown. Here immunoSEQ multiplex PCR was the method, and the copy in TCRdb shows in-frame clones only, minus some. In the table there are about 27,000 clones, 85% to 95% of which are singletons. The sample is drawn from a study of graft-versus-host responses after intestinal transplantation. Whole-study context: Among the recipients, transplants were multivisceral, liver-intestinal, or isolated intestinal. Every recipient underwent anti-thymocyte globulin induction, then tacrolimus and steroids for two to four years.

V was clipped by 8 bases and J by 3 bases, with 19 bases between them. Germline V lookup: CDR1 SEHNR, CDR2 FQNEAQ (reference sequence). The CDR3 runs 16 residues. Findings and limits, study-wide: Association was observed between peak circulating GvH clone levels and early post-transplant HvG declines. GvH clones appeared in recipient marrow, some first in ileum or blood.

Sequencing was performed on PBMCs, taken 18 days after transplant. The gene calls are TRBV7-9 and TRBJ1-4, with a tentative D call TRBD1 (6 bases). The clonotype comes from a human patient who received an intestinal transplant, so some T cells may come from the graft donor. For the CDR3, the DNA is TGTGCCAGCGAGACGCGGGACATCGGCCCTAATGAAAAACTGTTTTTT. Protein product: CASETRDIGPNEKLFF.